This TCR beta chain was obtained from a study of T cells after yellow fever vaccination. TCRdb re-called the 5' RACE reads through MiXCR, storing one row per CDR3 protein. The sample consists of 450,000 to 600,000 distinct CDR3 sequences, less than 15% of them appearing once. This clonotype was counted a few times. V was trimmed by 6 bases and J by 3 bases, leaving 15 bases between them. The germline V gene encodes CDR1 DFQATT and CDR2 SNEGSKA (reference sequence). The CDR3 consists of 13 residues. The sequence was obtained from a man younger than 45 who received the YFV17D yellow fever vaccine. Sequencing was performed on PBMCs, taken on the day of the yellow fever booster vaccination. The chain has TRBV20-1 and TRBJ2-7, with D possibly being TRBD1 or TRBD2 (7 bases each). CDR3 bases: TGCAGTGCCCCAGGGGGAGGGTACTACGAGCAGTACTTC. Protein: CSAPGGGYYEQYF.